Listed here are 16 T cell receptor beta chains from one sample, sequenced in a study of shared T cell receptors in the human thymus. The assay was immunoSEQ multiplex PCR, and TCRdb's table has in-frame clones only and misses some. In the table there are fewer than 700,000 clones, 88% of which are singletons. The data also belong to a second study, concerning human thymus T cells.

Sequences were obtained from thymocytes. These receptors were obtained from a boy less than two years old with a congenital heart defect.

The chain has TRBV6-1 and TRBJ2-5; tentative D call: TRBD2 (5 bases). The CDR3 length is 17 residues. Trimming took 2 bases from V and 3 from J, leaving 19 bases between them. Germline V gene lookup returns CDR1 MNHNS and CDR2 SASEGT. The CDR3 here is CASSEFIGLPPKETQYF. The DNA of the CDR3 is TGTGCCAGCAGTGAATTTATCGGACTTCCTCCTAAAGAGACCCAGTACTTC.

The rearrangement joins TRBV15 to TRBJ2-7; TRBD2 agrees at 9 bases. Germline CDR1 is LNHNV and CDR2 is YYDKDF (reference sequence). CDR3 length equals 15 residues. J lost 4 bases, V lost 0 bases, and 4 bases had no gene match. The CDR3 sequence: CATSREEREEYEQYF. Written as DNA, the CDR3 is TGTGCCACCAGCAGAGAGGAGCGGGAGGAGTACGAGCAGTACTTC.

The rearrangement joins TRBV5-1 to TRBJ2-1, with 8 bases aligning to TRBD2. After removal of 4 bases from V and 5 bases from J, the junction contained 11 bases not matched to a gene. Germline CDR1 SGHRS, CDR2 YFSETQ. This CDR3 comprises 16 residues. Here the CDR3 DNA reads TGCGCCAGCAGCGGCGGGGGGAAGGGCTATCACAATGAGCAGTTCTTC. It encodes CASSGGGKGYHNEQFF.

The gene calls are TRBV5-6 and TRBJ2-7, with 9 bases identical to TRBD1. V dropped 4 bases and J dropped 3; count of bases not matched to a gene: 5. This CDR3 is 14 amino acids long. CDR1 and CDR2 from the germline V gene are SGHDT and YYEEEE. CDR3 DNA sequence: TGTGCCAGCAGCCCGCGGGACAGGGACTACGAGCAGTACTTC. This translates into CASSPRDRDYEQYF.

This chain connects TRBV7-9 to TRBJ2-1; 11 bases line up with TRBD2. CDR1 SEHNR and CDR2 FQNEAQ come from the germline V gene (reference sequence). V was pared by 0 bases and J by 7 bases, with 5 bases of the junction left unmatched. The CDR3 extends over 16 amino acids. CDR3 amino acids: CASSLAGTSGGNEQFF. CDR3 DNA: TGTGCCAGCAGCTTAGCGGGGACTAGCGGTGGGAATGAGCAGTTCTTC.

The rearrangement joins TRBV27 to TRBJ2-2; 9 bases are shared with TRBD1. The germline gives CDR1 MNHEY, CDR2 SMNVEV (reference sequence). Trimming took 6 bases from V and 4 from J; bases not matched to a gene: 3. This CDR3 is built from 14 residues. The DNA of the CDR3 is TGTGCCAGCAGGGGGACAGGGCGCACCGGGGAGCTGTTTTTT. Translating gives CASRGTGRTGELFF.

This sequence joins TRBV29-1 and TRBJ2-5, with TRBD1 identical over 8 bases. Germline CDR1 reads SQVTM; CDR2 reads ANQGSEA. Trimming cost V 8 bases and J 1 base; bases outside gene matches: 3. The CDR3 sequence is 12 residues long. CDR3 amino acids: CSFDRGQETQYF. The CDR3 DNA reads TGCAGCTTCGACAGGGGCCAAGAGACCCAGTACTTC.

The rearrangement uses TRBV7-9 and TRBJ2-5; the match to TRBD1 covers 7 bases. CDR1 is SEHNR, CDR2 FQNEAQ, per germline (reference sequence). With V trimmed by 4 bases and J by 1 base, 9 bases remained unmatched. The CDR3 runs to 16 residues. CDR3 loop: CASSYRDSELQETQYF. The DNA for the CDR3 is TGTGCCAGCAGCTACCGGGACAGCGAACTCCAAGAGACCCAGTACTTC. Based on the CDR3 plus reference TRBV7-9 and TRBJ2-5, the full variable domain is DTGVSQNPRHKITKRGQNVTFRCDPISEHNRLYWYRQTLGQGPEFLTYFQNEAQLEKSRLLSDRFSAERPKGSFSTLEIQRTEQGDSAMYLCASSYRDSELQETQYFGPGTRLLVL.

The chain is built from TRBV27 and TRBJ2-1, with a possible D match to TRBD2 (6 bases). CDR1 is MNHEY, CDR2 SMNVEV, per germline (reference sequence). Trimming left V 5 bases short and J 9 bases short, with 17 bases between. This CDR3 contains 14 residues. The CDR3: CASSPLTGEGEQFF. CDR3 bases: TGTGCCAGCAGTCCGTTAACGGGAGAGGGTGAGCAGTTCTTC.

The rearrangement links TRBV19 to TRBJ2-7; 9 bases line up with TRBD1. The CDR3 is 17 amino acids. Germline V gene data show CDR1 as LNHDA and CDR2 as SQIVND (reference sequence). After removal of 3 bases from V and 1 base from J, the junction contained 10 bases not matched to a gene. This CDR3 reads CASSIRGPGQGSYEQYF. The CDR3 bases are TGTGCCAGTAGTATTCGAGGTCCGGGACAGGGATCCTACGAGCAGTACTTC.

The chain has TRBV5-6 and TRBJ2-3; 10 positions match TRBD1. Per germline, CDR1 SGHDT and CDR2 YYEEEE. The CDR3 is 19 residues long. V lost 4 bases to trimming and J lost 1 base; unmatched junction nucleotides: 15. The CDR3, as DNA: TGTGCCAGCAGCATTTCTGACAGGGGGCGGAGATGGCGCACAGATACGCAGTATTTT. Residues: CASSISDRGRRWRTDTQYF.

The chain couples TRBV27 to TRBJ1-2; perhaps TRBD1 as D (5 bases). The CDR3 contains 13 residues. V lost 6 bases and J lost 2, with 10 bases in between. CDR1 MNHEY and CDR2 SMNVEV come from the germline V gene (reference sequence). For the CDR3, the DNA is TGTGCCAGCAGGGCGGGGCAGAACTATGGCTACACCTTC. Protein product: CASRAGQNYGYTF.

The chain uses TRBV4-2 and TRBJ2-5, with TRBD2 as a possible D gene (6 bases). V lost 10 bases and J lost 5, with 17 bases in between. The CDR3 runs 13 residues. The germline V gene encodes CDR1 LGHNA and CDR2 YNFKEQ. CDR3 nucleotide sequence: TGTGCCACCTCGGGACTCCTTGGGGAGACCCAGTACTTC. It yields the protein CATSGLLGETQYF.

The chain has TRBV19 and TRBJ2-1; TRBD2 matches 7 bases. With 5 bases clipped from V and 7 bases from J, the junction kept 17 bases outside the gene matches. Germline CDR1 LNHDA, CDR2 SQIVND (reference sequence). The CDR3 has 17 amino acids. CDR3 sequence (DNA): TGTGCCAGTAGTTCCCGTCCCGGGACTATTTGTGGGAATGAGCAGTTCTTC. Amino acids: CASSSRPGTICGNEQFF.

The V gene is TRBV6-1, the J gene TRBJ2-5; the match to TRBD2 covers 15 bases. Germline CDR1 and CDR2: MNHNS and SASEGT. This CDR3 has 15 residues. The J segment lost 5 bases and the V segment lost 8 bases, leaving 6 bases of the junction unmatched. The chain's CDR3 is CASRTSGRARETQYF. CDR3 bases: TGTGCCAGCCGGACTAGCGGGAGGGCCAGGGAGACCCAGTACTTC.

The rearrangement links TRBV19 to TRBJ2-2, with a possible D match to TRBD1 (6 bases). The V end was cut by 4 bases, the J end by 3 bases, with 9 bases between. CDR3 size: 14 residues. Looked up from germline, CDR1 is LNHDA and CDR2 is SQIVND (reference sequence). The chain's CDR3 is CASSRTAYTGELFF. CDR3 in DNA: TGTGCCAGTAGTAGGACAGCTTACACCGGGGAGCTGTTTTTT. The whole variable domain, remainder taken from reference TRBV19 and TRBJ2-2, is DGGITQSPKYLFRKEGQNVTLSCEQNLNHDAMYWYRQDPGQGLRLIYYSQIVNDFQKGDIAEGYSVSREKKESFPLTVTSAQKNPTAFYLCASSRTAYTGELFFGEGSRLTVL.